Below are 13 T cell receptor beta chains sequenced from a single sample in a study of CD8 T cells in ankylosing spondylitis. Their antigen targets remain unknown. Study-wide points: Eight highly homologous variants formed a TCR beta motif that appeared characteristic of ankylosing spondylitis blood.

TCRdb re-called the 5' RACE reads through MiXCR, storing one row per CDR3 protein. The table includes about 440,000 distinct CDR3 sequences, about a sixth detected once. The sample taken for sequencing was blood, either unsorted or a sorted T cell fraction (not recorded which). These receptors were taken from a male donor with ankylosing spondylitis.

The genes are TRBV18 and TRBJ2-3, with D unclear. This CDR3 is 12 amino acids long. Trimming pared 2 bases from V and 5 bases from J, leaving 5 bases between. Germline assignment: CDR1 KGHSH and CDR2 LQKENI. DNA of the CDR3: TGTGCCAGCTCACCAATAGGAGATACGCAGTATTTT. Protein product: CASSPIGDTQYF.

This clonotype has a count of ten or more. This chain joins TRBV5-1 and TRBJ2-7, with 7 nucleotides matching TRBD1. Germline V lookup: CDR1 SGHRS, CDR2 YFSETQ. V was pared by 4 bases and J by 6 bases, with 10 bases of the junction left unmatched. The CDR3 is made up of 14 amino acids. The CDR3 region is CASSQGQSLAEQYF. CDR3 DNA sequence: TGCGCCAGCAGCCAGGGACAGTCATTGGCCGAGCAGTACTTC. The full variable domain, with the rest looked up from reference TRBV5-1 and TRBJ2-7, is KAGVTQTPRYLIKTRGQQVTLSCSPISGHRSVSWYQQTPGQGLQFLFEYFSETQRNKGNFPGRFSGRQFSNSRSEMNVSTLELGDSALYLCASSQGQSLAEQYFGPGTRLTVT.

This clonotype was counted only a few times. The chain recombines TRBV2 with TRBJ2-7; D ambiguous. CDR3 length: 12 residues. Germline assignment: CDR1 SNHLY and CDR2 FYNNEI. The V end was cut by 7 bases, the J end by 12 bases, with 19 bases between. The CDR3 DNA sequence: TGTGCCAGCATAACGACTCGGTTTGGTCCGTACTTC. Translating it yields CASITTRFGPYF.

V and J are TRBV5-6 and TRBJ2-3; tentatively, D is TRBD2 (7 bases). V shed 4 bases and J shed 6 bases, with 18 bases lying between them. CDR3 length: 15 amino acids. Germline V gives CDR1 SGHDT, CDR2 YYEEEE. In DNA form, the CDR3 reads TGTGCCAGCAGCCCTCAGGGGCGGGAGTTGGATACGCAGTATTTT. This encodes CASSPQGRELDTQYF.

As DNA, the CDR3 is TGTGCCAGCAGCTTCGGGGTTGACACGGCGTACGAAAAACTGTTTTTT. Protein product: CASSFGVDTAYEKLFF. V gene TRBV11-2 combines with J gene TRBJ1-4; D call uncertain. Trimming pared 3 bases from V and 8 bases from J, leaving 19 bases between. Germline V gene sequence: CDR1 SGHAT, CDR2 FQNNGV. The CDR3 is made up of 16 amino acids. The full variable domain, with the rest looked up from reference TRBV11-2 and TRBJ1-4, is EAGVAQSPRYKIIEKRQSVAFWCNPISGHATLYWYQQILGQGPKLLIQFQNNGVVDDSQLPKDRFSAERLKGVDSTLKIQPAKLEDSAVYLCASSFGVDTAYEKLFFGSGTQLSVL.

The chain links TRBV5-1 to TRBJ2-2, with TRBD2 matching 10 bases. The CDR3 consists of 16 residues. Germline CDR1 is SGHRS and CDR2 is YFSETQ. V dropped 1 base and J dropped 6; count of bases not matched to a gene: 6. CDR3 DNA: TGCGCCAGCAGCTTGAGAGCGGGGGGGCAGGCCGGGGAGCTGTTTTTT. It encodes CASSLRAGGQAGELFF.

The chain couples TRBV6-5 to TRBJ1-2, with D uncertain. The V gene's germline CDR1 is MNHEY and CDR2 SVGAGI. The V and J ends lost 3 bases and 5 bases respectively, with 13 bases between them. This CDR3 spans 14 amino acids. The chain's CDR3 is CASSYSFRTYGYTF. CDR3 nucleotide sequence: TGTGCCAGCAGTTATTCCTTTAGAACTTATGGCTACACCTTC.

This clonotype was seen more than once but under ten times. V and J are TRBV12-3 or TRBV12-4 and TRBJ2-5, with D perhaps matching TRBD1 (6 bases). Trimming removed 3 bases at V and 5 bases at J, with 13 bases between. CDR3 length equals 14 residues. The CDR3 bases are TGTGCCAGCAGTTTCAGGGGCGCCGGGGAGACCCAGTACTTC. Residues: CASSFRGAGETQYF.

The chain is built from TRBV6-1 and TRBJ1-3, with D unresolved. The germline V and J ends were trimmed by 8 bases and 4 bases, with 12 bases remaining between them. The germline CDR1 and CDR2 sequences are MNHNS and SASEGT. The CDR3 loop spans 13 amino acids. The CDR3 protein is CASATTAGNTIYF. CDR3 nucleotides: TGTGCCAGCGCGACGACGGCGGGAAACACCATATATTTT.

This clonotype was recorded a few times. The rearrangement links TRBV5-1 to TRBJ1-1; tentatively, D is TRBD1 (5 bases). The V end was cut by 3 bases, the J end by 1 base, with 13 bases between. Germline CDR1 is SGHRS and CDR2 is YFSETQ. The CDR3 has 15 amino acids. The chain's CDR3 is CASSSGTDWNTEAFF. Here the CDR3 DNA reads TGCGCCAGCAGCTCCGGGACGGACTGGAACACTGAAGCTTTCTTT. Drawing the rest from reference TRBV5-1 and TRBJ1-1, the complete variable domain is KAGVTQTPRYLIKTRGQQVTLSCSPISGHRSVSWYQQTPGQGLQFLFEYFSETQRNKGNFPGRFSGRQFSNSRSEMNVSTLELGDSALYLCASSSGTDWNTEAFFGQGTRLTVV.

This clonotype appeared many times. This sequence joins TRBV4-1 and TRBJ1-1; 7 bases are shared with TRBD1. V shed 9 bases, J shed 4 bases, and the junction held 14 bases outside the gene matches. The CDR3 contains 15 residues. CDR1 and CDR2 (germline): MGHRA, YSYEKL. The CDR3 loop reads CASRRGFTGATEAFF. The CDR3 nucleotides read TGCGCCAGTCGAAGGGGATTTACAGGGGCCACTGAAGCTTTCTTT.

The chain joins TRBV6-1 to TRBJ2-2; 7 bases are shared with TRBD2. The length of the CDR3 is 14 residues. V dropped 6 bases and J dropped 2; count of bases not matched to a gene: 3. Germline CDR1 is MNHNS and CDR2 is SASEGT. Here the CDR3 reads CASRGRVNTGELFF. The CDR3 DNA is TGTGCCAGCAGGGGGAGGGTCAACACCGGGGAGCTGTTTTTT.

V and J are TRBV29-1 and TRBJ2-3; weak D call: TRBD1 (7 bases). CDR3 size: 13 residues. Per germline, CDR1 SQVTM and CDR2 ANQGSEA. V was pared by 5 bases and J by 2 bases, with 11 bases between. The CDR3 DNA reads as TGCAGCGTTAGGAGGGGGCCCACAGATACGCAGTATTTT. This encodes CSVRRGPTDTQYF.